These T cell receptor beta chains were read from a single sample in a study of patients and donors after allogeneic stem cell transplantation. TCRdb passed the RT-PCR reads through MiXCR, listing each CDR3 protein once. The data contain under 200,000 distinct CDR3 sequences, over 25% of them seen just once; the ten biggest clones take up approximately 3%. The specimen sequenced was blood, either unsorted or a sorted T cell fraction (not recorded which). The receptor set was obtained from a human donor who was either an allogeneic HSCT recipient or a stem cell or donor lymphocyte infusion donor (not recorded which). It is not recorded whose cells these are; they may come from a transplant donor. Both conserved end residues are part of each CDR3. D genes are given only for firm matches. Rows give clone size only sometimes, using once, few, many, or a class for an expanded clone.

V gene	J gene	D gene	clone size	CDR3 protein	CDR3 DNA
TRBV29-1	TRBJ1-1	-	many	CSVEAGRTEAFF	TGCAGCGTTGAGGCAGGGAGAACTGAAGCTTTCTTT
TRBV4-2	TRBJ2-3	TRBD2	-	CASSQDGGRADTQYF	TGTGCCAGCAGCCAAGATGGCGGGAGGGCGGATACGCAGTATTTT
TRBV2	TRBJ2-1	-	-	CASREGDAYNEQFF	TGTGCCAGCAGGGAGGGAGATGCCTACAATGAGCAGTTCTTC
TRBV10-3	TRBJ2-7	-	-	CAISESLGGWEQYF	TGTGCCATCAGTGAGTCCCTTGGGGGCTGGGAGCAGTACTTC
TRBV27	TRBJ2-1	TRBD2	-	CASTPGLAGSNEQFF	TGTGCCAGCACCCCGGGACTAGCGGGTTCGAATGAGCAGTTCTTC
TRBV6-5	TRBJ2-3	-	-	CASSYSQYTDTQYF	TGTGCCAGCAGTTACAGTCAGTACACAGATACGCAGTATTTT
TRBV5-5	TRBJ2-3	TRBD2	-	CVSSNPSGYTQYF	TGTGTCAGCAGCAACCCTAGCGGCTATACGCAGTATTTT
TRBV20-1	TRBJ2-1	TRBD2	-	CSAVGLAGATYNEQFF	TGCAGTGCTGTCGGACTAGCGGGAGCCACTTACAATGAGCAGTTCTTC
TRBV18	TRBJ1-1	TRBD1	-	CASSPSRGDTEAFF	TGTGCCAGCTCACCGTCCAGGGGGGACACTGAAGCTTTCTTT
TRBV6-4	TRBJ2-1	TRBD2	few	CASSDGLAGYNEQFF	TGTGCCAGCAGTGACGGGCTAGCGGGGTACAATGAGCAGTTCTTC
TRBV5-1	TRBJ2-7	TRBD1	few	CASKGQGTYEQYF	TGCGCCAGCAAGGGACAGGGCACCTACGAGCAGTACTTC
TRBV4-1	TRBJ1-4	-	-	CASSQSRTPLEEKLFF	TGCGCCAGCAGCCAGAGCAGGACCCCATTGGAGGAAAAACTGTTTTTT
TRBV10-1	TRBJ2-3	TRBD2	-	CASSLAGANTQYF	TGCGCCAGCAGCCTAGCGGGAGCAAATACGCAGTATTTT
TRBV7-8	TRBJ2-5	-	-	CASSFIESRETQYF	TGTGCCAGCTCCTTTATTGAATCCCGGGAGACCCAGTACTTC
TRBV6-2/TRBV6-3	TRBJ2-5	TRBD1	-	CASSYGDRGQETQYF	TGTGCCAGCAGTTATGGCGACAGGGGCCAAGAGACCCAGTACTTC
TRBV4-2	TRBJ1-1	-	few	CASSRTGRVAEAFF	TGTGCCAGCAGCCGCACAGGGAGGGTGGCTGAAGCTTTCTTT
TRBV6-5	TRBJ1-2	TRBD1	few	CASSSTTGADYGYTF	TGTGCCAGCAGTTCGACGACAGGGGCTGACTATGGCTACACCTTC
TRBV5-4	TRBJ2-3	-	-	CASSLAHRIGPDTQYF	TGTGCCAGCAGCTTGGCGCACAGGATTGGGCCAGATACGCAGTATTTT
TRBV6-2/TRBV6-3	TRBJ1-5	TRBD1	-	CASSRQGSQPQHF	TGTGCCAGCAGTCGACAGGGAAGTCAGCCCCAGCATTTT
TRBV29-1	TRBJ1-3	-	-	CSVVVNSGNTIYF	TGCAGCGTTGTTGTTAACTCTGGAAACACCATATATTTT
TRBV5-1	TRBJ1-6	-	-	CASSETGRNSPLHF	TGCGCCAGCAGCGAGACAGGTAGAAATTCACCCCTCCACTTT
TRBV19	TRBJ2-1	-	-	CASSRRASYNEQFF	TGTGCCAGTAGTAGGCGGGCCTCCTACAATGAGCAGTTCTTC
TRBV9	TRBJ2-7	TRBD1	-	CASSSGGTGVKYEQYF	TGTGCCAGCAGCTCAGGGGGGACAGGGGTTAAGTACGAGCAGTACTTC
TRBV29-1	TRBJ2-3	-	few	CSAYADTQYF	TGCAGCGCATACGCAGATACGCAGTATTTT
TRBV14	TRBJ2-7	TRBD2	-	CASSPGGGNYYEQYF	TGTGCCAGCAGTCCCGGCGGGGGGAACTACTACGAGCAGTACTTC
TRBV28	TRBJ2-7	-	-	CASRRGAYEQYF	TGTGCCAGCAGGCGGGGCGCCTACGAGCAGTACTTC
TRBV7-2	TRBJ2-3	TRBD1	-	CASSLGDRGVTDTQYF	TGTGCCAGCAGCTTAGGAGACAGGGGTGTCACAGATACGCAGTATTTT
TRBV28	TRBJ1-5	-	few	CASSFGPRQPQHF	TGTGCCAGCAGCTTCGGGCCCCGGCAGCCCCAGCATTTT
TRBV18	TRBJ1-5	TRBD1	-	CASSPRDRGRVPQHF	TGTGCCAGCTCACCCCGGGACAGGGGGCGCGTGCCCCAGCATTTT
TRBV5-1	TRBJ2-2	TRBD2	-	CASSLVAGGPYGELFF	TGCGCCAGCAGCTTGGTTGCGGGAGGGCCCTACGGGGAGCTGTTTTTT
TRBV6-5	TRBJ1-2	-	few	CASGRLYGYTF	TGTGCCAGCGGCAGGCTATATGGCTACACCTTC
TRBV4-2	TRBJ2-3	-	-	CASSTGPTQYF	TGTGCCAGCAGTACTGGGCCTACGCAGTATTTT
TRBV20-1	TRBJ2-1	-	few	CSASKITGGLTYNEQFF	TGCAGTGCTAGTAAGATTACTGGGGGTTTAACTTACAATGAGCAGTTCTTC
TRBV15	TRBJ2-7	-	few	CATSRDRGTANYEQYF	TGTGCCACCAGCAGAGATCGGGGGACAGCGAACTACGAGCAGTACTTC
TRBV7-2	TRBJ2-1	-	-	CASSSYGNEQFF	TGTGCCAGCAGCTCGTATGGCAATGAGCAGTTCTTC
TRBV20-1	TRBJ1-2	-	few	CSARGTVQGYYGYTF	TGCAGTGCTAGGGGCACCGTACAGGGCTACTATGGCTACACCTTC
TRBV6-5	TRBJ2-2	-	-	CASSPGTNTGELFF	TGTGCCAGCTCTCCCGGGACTAACACCGGGGAGCTGTTTTTT
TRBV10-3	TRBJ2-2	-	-	CAISGGNTGELFF	TGTGCCATCAGTGGAGGGAACACCGGGGAGCTGTTTTTT
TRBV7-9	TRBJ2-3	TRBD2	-	CASSLLAGGGTDTQYF	TGTGCCAGCAGCTTGCTAGCGGGAGGTGGCACAGATACGCAGTATTTT
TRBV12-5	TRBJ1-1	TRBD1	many	CASGLGTGVTEAFF	TGTGCTAGTGGCTTGGGAACAGGGGTCACTGAAGCTTTCTTT